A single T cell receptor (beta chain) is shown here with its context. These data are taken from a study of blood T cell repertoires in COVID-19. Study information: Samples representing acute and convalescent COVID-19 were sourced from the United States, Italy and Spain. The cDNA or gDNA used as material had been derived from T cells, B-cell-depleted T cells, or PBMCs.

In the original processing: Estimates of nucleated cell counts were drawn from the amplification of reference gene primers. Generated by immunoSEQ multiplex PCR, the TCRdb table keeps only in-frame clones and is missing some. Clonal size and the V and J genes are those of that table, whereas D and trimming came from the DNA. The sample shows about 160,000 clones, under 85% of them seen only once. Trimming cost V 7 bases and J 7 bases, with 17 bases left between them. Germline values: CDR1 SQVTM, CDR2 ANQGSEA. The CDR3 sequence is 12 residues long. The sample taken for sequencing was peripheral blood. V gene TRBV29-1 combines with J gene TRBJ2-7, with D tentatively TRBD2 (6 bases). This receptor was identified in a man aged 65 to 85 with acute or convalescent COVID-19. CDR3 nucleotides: TGCAGCGCTGCGTCGGGACTCCCAGAGCAGTACTTC. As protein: CSAASGLPEQYF.